Reported below is one T cell receptor (beta chain). The sample belongs to a study of type 1 regulatory T cells. Germline CDR1 DFQATT, CDR2 SNEGSKA (reference sequence). This CDR3 comprises 12 residues. MiXCR, run by TCRdb on the reads, gives a single entry per CDR3 protein. The table lists approximately 90,000 distinct CDR3 sequences, roughly 30% of them singletons. The receptor's source is a human donor in good health. Sequencing input: CD4+ T cells, either the whole sample or a sorted fraction (not recorded which). V gene TRBV20-1 combines with J gene TRBJ2-5, with D possibly matching TRBD1 (6 bases). For the CDR3, the DNA is TGCAGAGCGTACAGGGATCAAGAGACCCAGTACTTC. Its protein product is CRAYRDQETQYF.